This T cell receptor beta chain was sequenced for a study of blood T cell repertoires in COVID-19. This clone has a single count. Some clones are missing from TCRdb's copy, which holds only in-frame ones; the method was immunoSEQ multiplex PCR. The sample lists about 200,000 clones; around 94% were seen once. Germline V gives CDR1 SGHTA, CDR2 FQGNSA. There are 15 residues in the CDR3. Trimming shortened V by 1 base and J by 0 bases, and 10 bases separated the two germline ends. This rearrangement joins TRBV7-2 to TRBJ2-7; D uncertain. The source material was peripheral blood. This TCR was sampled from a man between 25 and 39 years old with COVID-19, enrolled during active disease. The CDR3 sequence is CASSLVVEISYEQYF. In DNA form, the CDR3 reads TGTGCCAGCAGCTTAGTTGTGGAGATCTCCTACGAGCAGTACTTC.